The clone carrying this TCR beta chain was detected only once. V was trimmed by 9 bases and J by 7 bases, leaving 15 bases between them. The CDR3 extends over 12 amino acids. Germline V lookup: CDR1 MDHEN, CDR2 SYDVKM. The entry originates in a study of blood T cell repertoires in COVID-19. Study background: The United States, Italy and Spain supplied acute and convalescent COVID-19 samples. PBMCs, B-cell-depleted T cells, or T cells provided the cDNA or gDNA that made up the material.

Original handling: From reference gene primer amplification, estimates of nucleated cell counts were derived. Produced via immunoSEQ multiplex PCR; TCRdb's table is partial and in-frame only. From that table come the V and J calls and clone size; the DNA was used to work out D and trimming. The table lists about 250,000 clones, around four fifths of them singletons, with roughly 5.8% in the top ten. Sequenced input: peripheral blood. This TCR derives from an elderly man with acute or convalescent COVID-19. The chain employs TRBV28 and TRBJ1-2, with TRBD1 as a possible D gene (5 bases). The CDR3 spells CASNPGYSGYTF. DNA of the CDR3: TGTGCCAGTAACCCAGGGTATTCTGGCTACACCTTC.